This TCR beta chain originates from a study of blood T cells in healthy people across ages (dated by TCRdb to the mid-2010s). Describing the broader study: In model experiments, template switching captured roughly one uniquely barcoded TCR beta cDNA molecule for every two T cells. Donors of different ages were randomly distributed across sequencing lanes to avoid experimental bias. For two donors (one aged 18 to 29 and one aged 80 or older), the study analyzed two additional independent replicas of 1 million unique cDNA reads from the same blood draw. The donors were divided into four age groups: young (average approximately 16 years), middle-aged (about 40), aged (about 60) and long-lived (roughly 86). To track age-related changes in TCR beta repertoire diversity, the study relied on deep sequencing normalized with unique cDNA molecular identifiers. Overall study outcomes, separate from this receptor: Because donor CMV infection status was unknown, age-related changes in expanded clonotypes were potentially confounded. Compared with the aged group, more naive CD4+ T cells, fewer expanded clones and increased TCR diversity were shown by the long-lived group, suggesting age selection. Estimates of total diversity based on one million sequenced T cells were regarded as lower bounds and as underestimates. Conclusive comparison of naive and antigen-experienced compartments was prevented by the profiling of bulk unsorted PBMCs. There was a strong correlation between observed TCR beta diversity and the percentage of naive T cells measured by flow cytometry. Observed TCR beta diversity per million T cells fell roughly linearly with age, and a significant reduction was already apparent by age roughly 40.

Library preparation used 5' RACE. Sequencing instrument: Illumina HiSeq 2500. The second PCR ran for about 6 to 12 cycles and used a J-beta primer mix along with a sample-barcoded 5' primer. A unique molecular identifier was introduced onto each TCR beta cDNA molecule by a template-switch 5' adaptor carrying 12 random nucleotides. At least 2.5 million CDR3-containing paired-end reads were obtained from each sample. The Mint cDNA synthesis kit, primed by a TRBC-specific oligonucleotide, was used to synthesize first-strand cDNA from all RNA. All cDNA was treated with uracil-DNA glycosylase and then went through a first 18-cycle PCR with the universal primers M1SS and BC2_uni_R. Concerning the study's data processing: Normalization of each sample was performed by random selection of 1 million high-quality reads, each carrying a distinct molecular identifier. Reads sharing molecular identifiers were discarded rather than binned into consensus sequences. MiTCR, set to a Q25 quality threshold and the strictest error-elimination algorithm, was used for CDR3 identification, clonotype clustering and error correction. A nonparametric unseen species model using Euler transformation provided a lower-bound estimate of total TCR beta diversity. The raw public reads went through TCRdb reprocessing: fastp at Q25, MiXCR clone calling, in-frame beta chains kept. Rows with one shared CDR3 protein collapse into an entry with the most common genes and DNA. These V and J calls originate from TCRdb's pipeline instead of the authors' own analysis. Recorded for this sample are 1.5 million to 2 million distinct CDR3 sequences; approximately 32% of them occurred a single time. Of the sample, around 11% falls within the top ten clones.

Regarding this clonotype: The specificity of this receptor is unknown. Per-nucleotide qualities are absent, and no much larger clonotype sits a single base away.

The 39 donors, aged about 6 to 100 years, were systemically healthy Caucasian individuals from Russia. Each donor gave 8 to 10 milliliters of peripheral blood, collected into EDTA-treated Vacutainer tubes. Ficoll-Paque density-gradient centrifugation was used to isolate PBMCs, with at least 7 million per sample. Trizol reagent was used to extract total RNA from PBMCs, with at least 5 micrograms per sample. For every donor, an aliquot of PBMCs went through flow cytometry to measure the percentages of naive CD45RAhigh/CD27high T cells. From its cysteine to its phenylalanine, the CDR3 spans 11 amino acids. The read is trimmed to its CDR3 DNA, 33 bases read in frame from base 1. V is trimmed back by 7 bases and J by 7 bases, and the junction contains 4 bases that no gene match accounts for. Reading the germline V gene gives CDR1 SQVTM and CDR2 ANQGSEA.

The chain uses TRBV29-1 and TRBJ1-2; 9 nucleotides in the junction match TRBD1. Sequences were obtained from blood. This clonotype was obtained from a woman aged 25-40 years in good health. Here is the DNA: TGCAGCGACAGGGGGCAGGGTGGCTACACCTTC. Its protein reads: CSDRGQGGYTF.